Listed below are T cell receptor beta chains from one sample, sequenced in a study of identical twins. TCRdb ran MiXCR on the 5' RACE reads and lists one entry per CDR3 protein. The sample includes over 550,000 distinct CDR3 sequences, around 7.5% of them seen just once. These same data were also listed under a study on yellow fever vaccine responses in identical twins.

Sequencing was done on a sample of PBMCs. These receptors were taken from a woman between 18 and 29 years old in good health. Both conserved end residues are part of each CDR3. The order of the fields is CDR3 DNA, CDR3 protein, V gene, D gene, J gene, CDR3 length, clone size. A D gene is named only where the DNA matches it firmly. Not every row has a clone size; where given, it reads once, few, many or a size class.

DNA: TGTGCCAGCAGCGGGTACTACGAGCAGTACTTC; CDR3: CASSGYYEQYF; V: TRBV7-8; D: .; J: TRBJ2-7; length: 11; size: .
DNA: TGTGCCAGCAGCACTGGGACTAGCGGGAGTCTCTTGTCCGAGCAGTACTTC; CDR3: CASSTGTSGSLLSEQYF; V: TRBV12-3/TRBV12-4; D: TRBD2; J: TRBJ2-7; length: 17; size: many
DNA: TGCGCCAGCAGCCTCTTCGGGACAGGGGCCGCAGATACGCAGTATTTT; CDR3: CASSLFGTGAADTQYF; V: TRBV4-1; D: TRBD1; J: TRBJ2-3; length: 16; size: few
DNA: TGTGCCAGCTCGACAGACACAGATACGCAGTATTTT; CDR3: CASSTDTDTQYF; V: TRBV7-9; D: .; J: TRBJ2-3; length: 12; size: .
DNA: TGCAGCGTTAGGGGACAGGGCACGAACACTGAAGCTTTCTTT; CDR3: CSVRGQGTNTEAFF; V: TRBV29-1; D: TRBD1; J: TRBJ1-1; length: 14; size: few
DNA: TGTGCCAGCAGAAGATCAGGGGGCGAAGGAAACACCATATATTTT; CDR3: CASRRSGGEGNTIYF; V: TRBV12-3/TRBV12-4; D: TRBD1; J: TRBJ1-3; length: 15; size: .
DNA: TGCGCCAGCAGCTATTCCTCGGACAGGGCAAATTCTGGGGCCAACGTCCTGACTTTC; CDR3: CASSYSSDRANSGANVLTF; V: TRBV5-1; D: TRBD1; J: TRBJ2-6; length: 19; size: few
DNA: TGCGCCAGCAGCTTGAGGGACACGGAGAGGGACGAGCAGTACTTC; CDR3: CASSLRDTERDEQYF; V: TRBV5-1; D: .; J: TRBJ2-7; length: 15; size: many
DNA: TGTGCCAGCAGCCAAGAAGGGAGTGGAAACACCATATATTTT; CDR3: CASSQEGSGNTIYF; V: TRBV3-1; D: .; J: TRBJ1-3; length: 14; size: few
DNA: TGCGCCAGCAGCTTGGAGGCAGATAACTATGGCTACACCTTC; CDR3: CASSLEADNYGYTF; V: TRBV5-1; D: .; J: TRBJ1-2; length: 14; size: many
DNA: TGTGCCAGCAGCTTAGCGGTGGGGCTTCTTTCACCCCTCCACTTT; CDR3: CASSLAVGLLSPLHF; V: TRBV7-9; D: .; J: TRBJ1-6; length: 15; size: many
DNA: TGTGCCAGCAGCCAAGATCAGGGTCGGGCTAGCGGGAGCAATGAGCAGTTCTTC; CDR3: CASSQDQGRASGSNEQFF; V: TRBV4-2; D: TRBD2; J: TRBJ2-1; length: 18; size: few
DNA: TGTGCCAGCAGCTTGTTGGCTAGCGGGGGTACAGATACGCAGTATTTT; CDR3: CASSLLASGGTDTQYF; V: TRBV5-4; D: TRBD2; J: TRBJ2-3; length: 16; size: many
DNA: TGTGCCAGCAGTTCCGGACTCGGACAGGGTACCGGGGAGCTGTTTTTT; CDR3: CASSSGLGQGTGELFF; V: TRBV12-3/TRBV12-4; D: TRBD1; J: TRBJ2-2; length: 16; size: many
DNA: TGCAGCGTCCTGACAGGGAAAGGAGAGACCCAGTACTTC; CDR3: CSVLTGKGETQYF; V: TRBV29-1; D: TRBD1; J: TRBJ2-5; length: 13; size: .
DNA: TGTGCCAGCAGCCAAGAACGTGGGGACAGAAAAGAGACCCAGTACTTC; CDR3: CASSQERGDRKETQYF; V: TRBV3-1; D: TRBD1; J: TRBJ2-5; length: 16; size: few
DNA: TGTGCTAGTGGTAGGACAGGGGTAGAGGGCTACACCTTC; CDR3: CASGRTGVEGYTF; V: TRBV12-5; D: TRBD1; J: TRBJ1-2; length: 13; size: .
DNA: TGCAGTGCTTCCGCAGGGGGAGGGGGAGATACGCAGTATTTT; CDR3: CSASAGGGGDTQYF; V: TRBV20-1; D: .; J: TRBJ2-3; length: 14; size: few
DNA: TGCGCCAGCAGCTTGGTTGAGGGACAGAAAAACTATGGCTACACCTTC; CDR3: CASSLVEGQKNYGYTF; V: TRBV5-1; D: TRBD1; J: TRBJ1-2; length: 16; size: few
DNA: TGCAGTGCTAGAGGCCAGCCCCAGCATTTT; CDR3: CSARGQPQHF; V: TRBV20-1; D: .; J: TRBJ1-5; length: 10; size: few
DNA: TGTGCCAGCAGGAGACAGTTGATGAACACTGAAGCTTTCTTT; CDR3: CASRRQLMNTEAFF; V: TRBV2; D: .; J: TRBJ1-1; length: 14; size: few
DNA: TGCGCCAGCAGCTTGCCAGACACCTACGAGCAGTACTTC; CDR3: CASSLPDTYEQYF; V: TRBV5-1; D: .; J: TRBJ2-7; length: 13; size: few
DNA: TGCGCCAGCAGCTTGGAACAGGGGTTTCTATACGAGCAGTACTTC; CDR3: CASSLEQGFLYEQYF; V: TRBV5-1; D: TRBD1; J: TRBJ2-7; length: 15; size: .
DNA: TGTGCCAGCAGTTTGGCGAGCTCCTACAATGAGCAGTTCTTC; CDR3: CASSLASSYNEQFF; V: TRBV6-1; D: .; J: TRBJ2-1; length: 14; size: many
DNA: TGTGCCACCGCCCCCCGACAGACCAATCAGCCCCAGCATTTT; CDR3: CATAPRQTNQPQHF; V: TRBV24-1; D: .; J: TRBJ1-5; length: 14; size: .
DNA: TGTGCCAGCAGCCCGAGAATGGGTTCGAACACTGAAGCTTTCTTT; CDR3: CASSPRMGSNTEAFF; V: TRBV9; D: .; J: TRBJ1-1; length: 15; size: few
DNA: TGTGCCAGCAGCCTGTCAGGGGGGCTAAGCACAGATACGCAGTATTTT; CDR3: CASSLSGGLSTDTQYF; V: TRBV7-3; D: .; J: TRBJ2-3; length: 16; size: .